This T cell receptor (beta chain) was recorded in a study of graft-versus-host responses after intestinal transplantation. Documented time point: postoperative day 105 after intestinal transplantation (dayNNNN = postoperative day). As for this clone: The antigen is undetermined.

Data came from immunoSEQ multiplex PCR; TCRdb stores just in-frame clones and leaves some out. The top ten clones hold under 3.5% of a sample with some 10,000 clones, approximately 93% of them seen once. Trimming stripped 0 bases from V and 8 bases from J, with 14 bases between. Germline-derived CDR1 and CDR2 are WSHSY and SAAADI. This CDR3 region has 15 residues. Study-wide findings and caveats: Across patients carrying graft-donor T cell macrochimerism, allografts held high graft-versus-host to host-versus-graft clonal ratios. Recipient bone marrow held GvH clones, some seen earlier in ileum or blood.

This specimen was PBMCs, taken 105 days after intestinal transplantation. V is TRBV10-2 and J is TRBJ2-1; tentatively, D is TRBD1 (5 bases). This clonotype originated in a human patient who received an intestinal transplant, so some T cells may come from the graft donor. The CDR3 nucleotides are TGCGCCAGCAGTGAGTCTTTGGCAGGGTGGGATGAGCAGTTCTTC. Amino acid sequence: CASSESLAGWDEQFF.